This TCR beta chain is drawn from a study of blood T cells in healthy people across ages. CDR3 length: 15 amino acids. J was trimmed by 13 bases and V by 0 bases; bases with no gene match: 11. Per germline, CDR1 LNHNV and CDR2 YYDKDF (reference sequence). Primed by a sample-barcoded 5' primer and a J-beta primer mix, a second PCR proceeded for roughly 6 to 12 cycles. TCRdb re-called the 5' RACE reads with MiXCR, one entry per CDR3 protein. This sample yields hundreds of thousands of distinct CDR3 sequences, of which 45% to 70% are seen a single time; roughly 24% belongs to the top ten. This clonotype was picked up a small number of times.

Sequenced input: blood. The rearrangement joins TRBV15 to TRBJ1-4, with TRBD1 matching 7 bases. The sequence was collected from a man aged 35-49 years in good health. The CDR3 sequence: CATSRDGTALGGLFF. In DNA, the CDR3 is TGTGCCACCAGCAGAGACGGGACAGCCTTAGGGGGACTGTTTTTT. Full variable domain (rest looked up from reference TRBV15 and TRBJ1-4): DAMVIQNPRYQVTQFGKPVTLSCSQTLNHNVMYWYQQKSSQAPKLLFHYYDKDFNNEADTPDNFQSRRPNTSFCFLDIRSPGLGDTAMYLCATSRDGTALGGLFFGSGTQLSVL.